This T cell receptor (beta chain) was profiled in a study of cytomegalovirus exposure and HLA in healthy donors. Germline V lookup: CDR1 MNHNS, CDR2 SASEGT. Germline trimming cut 4 bases from V and 9 bases from J; bases unmatched to any gene: 10. There are 15 residues in the CDR3. This clone is deemed medium-sized (0.01 to 0.1%) by its frequency. Amplification used 60 Vbeta primers and 13 Jbeta primers. Sequencing was performed with immunoSEQ multiplex PCR; in TCRdb, only in-frame clones are kept and a portion is missing. The sample data list 30,000 to 35,000 clones. What was sequenced was PBMCs. This TCR was recovered from a man aged 35-49 years in good health and CMV-seronegative. The rearrangement joins TRBV6-1 to TRBJ2-1; 9 nucleotides line up with TRBD2. CDR3 loop: CASSVLAGQTPEQFF. The CDR3, as DNA: TGTGCCAGCAGTGTCCTAGCGGGACAAACTCCTGAGCAGTTCTTC.